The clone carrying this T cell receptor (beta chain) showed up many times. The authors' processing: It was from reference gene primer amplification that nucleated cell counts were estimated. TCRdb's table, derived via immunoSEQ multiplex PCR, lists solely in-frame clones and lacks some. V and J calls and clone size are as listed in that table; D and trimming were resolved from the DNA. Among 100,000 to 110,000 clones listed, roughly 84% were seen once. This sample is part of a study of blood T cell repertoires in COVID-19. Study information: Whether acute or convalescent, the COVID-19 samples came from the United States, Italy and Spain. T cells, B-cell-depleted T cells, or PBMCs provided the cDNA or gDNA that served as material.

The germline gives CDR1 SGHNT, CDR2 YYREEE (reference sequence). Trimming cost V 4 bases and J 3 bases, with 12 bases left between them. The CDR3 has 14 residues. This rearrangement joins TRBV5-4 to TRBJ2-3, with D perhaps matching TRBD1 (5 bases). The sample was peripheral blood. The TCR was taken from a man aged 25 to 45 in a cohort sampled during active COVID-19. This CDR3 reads CASSRDRSTDTQYF. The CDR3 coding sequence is TGTGCCAGCAGCCGCGACAGATCTACAGATACGCAGTATTTT.